This T cell receptor (beta chain) stems from a study of blood T cell repertoires in COVID-19. Whole-study context: The United States, Italy and Spain provided the acute and convalescent COVID-19 samples.

The V segment lost 5 bases and the J segment 6 bases; nucleotides outside the gene matches: 9. This CDR3 has 13 residues. In germline, CDR1 is GTSNPN, CDR2 SVGIG (reference sequence). Repertoires were generated with immunoSEQ multiplex PCR, while TCRdb's copy carries only in-frame clones and drops some. This table has about 120,000 clones, around 91% appearing once. This sequence was found in a woman aged 60-70 years with COVID-19, enrolled during active disease. Sequenced input: peripheral blood. The V and J genes are TRBV30 and TRBJ1-2, with TRBD1 identical over 7 bases. The CDR3, as DNA: TGTGCCTGGGGGACAGCACCCCTCGATGGCTACACCTTC. Its translation: CAWGTAPLDGYTF.